This TCR beta chain comes out of a study of blood T cell repertoires in COVID-19 (TCRdb year 2020). Study-wide context: Collaborator samples came from the United States, Italy and Spain and covered acute and convalescent phases of COVID-19. The material from the prospective study consisted of cDNA or gDNA derived from T cells, B-cell-depleted T cells, or PBMCs. Deeply sampled blood TCRbeta repertoires from subjects exposed to, actively infected with, or recovered from COVID-19 were included in the dataset. The repertoires were released in a freely available public database meant as a resource for research on the immune response to SARS-CoV-2. The samples were drawn from the first 160 participants of the ongoing ImmuneRACE study and from 1,254 subjects provided by 6 global collaborators. Nearly every sample came with metadata listing a de-identified subject ID, COVID-19 status, age in years and sex. Where HLA class I and class II types were available, the types were taken from metadata supplied by the sample provider, not from assay-based typing. Broad study findings and their caveats: Clinical and demographic metadata were provided uncurated, with the amount varying by source and participant.

TCRbeta CDR3 regions were amplified from genomic DNA using the immunoSEQ Assay, a bias-controlled multiplex PCR. The published analysis was carried out like this. The number of nucleated cells in each sample was estimated from the amplification of reference gene primers within the assay. Sequence reads were collapsed and filtered to measure the absolute abundance of every unique TCRbeta CDR3 rearrangement. For each sample, productive Simpson clonality was calculated by taking the square root of Simpson's diversity index across productive rearrangements. Here the immuneACCESS table is served through TCRdb, limited to in-frame sequences with V and J called. Missing clones are a known gap in these copies; in checked studies unresolved V genes cover under half, and the rest lacks a known reason. V and J calls and clone size are those listed in that table; D and trimming were worked out from the DNA. In this sample the table shows about 220,000 clones, more than 75% of which occur a single time. In total, the top ten clones hold around 13% of the sample.

Collaborating institutions collected whole blood in K2EDTA tubes following their own protocols. For TCRbeta analysis, collaborators shipped samples as frozen whole blood, isolated PBMCs, or DNA extracted from either of those sample types. With regard to this clone: Its antigen is not yet known. No much larger clone is present one base from it, and per-base qualities are unavailable.

The TCR originated in a human donor in a cohort sampled during active COVID-19. Specimen: peripheral blood.

The nucleotides read TGTGCCAGTAGTATTGACGGGGGTTCAACTGAAGCTTTCTTT. Its translation reads: CASSIDGGSTEAFF. The V gene is TRBV19 and the J gene is TRBJ1-1, and the D gene may be TRBD1, 5 bases matching. Reading the germline V gene (reference sequence) gives CDR1 LNHDA and CDR2 SQIVND. The CDR3 measures 14 amino acids from cysteine to phenylalanine. Only the CDR3 DNA is retained, 42 bases long and in frame from the first base. V loses 3 bases of germline sequence and J loses 5 bases, and the interval between the two ends is 13 bases.